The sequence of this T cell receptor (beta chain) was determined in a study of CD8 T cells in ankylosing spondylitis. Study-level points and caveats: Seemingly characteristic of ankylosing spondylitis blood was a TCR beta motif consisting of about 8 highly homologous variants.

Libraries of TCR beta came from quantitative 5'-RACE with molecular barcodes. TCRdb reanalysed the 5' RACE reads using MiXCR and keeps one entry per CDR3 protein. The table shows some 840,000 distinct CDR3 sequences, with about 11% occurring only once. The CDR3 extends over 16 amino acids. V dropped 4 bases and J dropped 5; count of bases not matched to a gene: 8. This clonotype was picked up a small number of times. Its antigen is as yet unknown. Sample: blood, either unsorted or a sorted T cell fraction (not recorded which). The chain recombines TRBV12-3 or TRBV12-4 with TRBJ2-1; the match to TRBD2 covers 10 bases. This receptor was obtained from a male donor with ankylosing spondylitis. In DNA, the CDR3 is TGTGCCAGCAGTTACACCGGGACTAGCGCCAACAATGAGCAGTTCTTC. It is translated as CASSYTGTSANNEQFF.